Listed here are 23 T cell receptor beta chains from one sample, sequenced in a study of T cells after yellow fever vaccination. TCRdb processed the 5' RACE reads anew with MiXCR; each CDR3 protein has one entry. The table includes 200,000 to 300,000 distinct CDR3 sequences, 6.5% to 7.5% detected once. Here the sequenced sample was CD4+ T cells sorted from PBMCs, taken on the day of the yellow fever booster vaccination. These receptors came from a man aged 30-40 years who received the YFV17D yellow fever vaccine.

The CDR3 nucleotides are TGCGCCAGCAGATCGAGTTCATACCTACTAGTAGGTGCCGAGACCCAGTACTTC. Its translation: CASRSSSYLLVGAETQYF. The rearrangement links TRBV5-1 to TRBJ2-5, with D maybe TRBD2 (5 bases). Germline CDR1 is SGHRS and CDR2 is YFSETQ. This CDR3 has 18 amino acids. V lost 5 bases and J 5 bases, leaving 28 bases between the germline ends.

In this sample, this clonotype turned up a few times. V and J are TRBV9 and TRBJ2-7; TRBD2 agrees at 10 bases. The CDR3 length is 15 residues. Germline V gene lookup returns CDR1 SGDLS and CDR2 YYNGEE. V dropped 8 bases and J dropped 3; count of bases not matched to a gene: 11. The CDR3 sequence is CASHLLAGVFYEQYF. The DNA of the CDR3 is TGTGCCAGTCACCTGCTAGCGGGAGTTTTCTACGAGCAGTACTTC.

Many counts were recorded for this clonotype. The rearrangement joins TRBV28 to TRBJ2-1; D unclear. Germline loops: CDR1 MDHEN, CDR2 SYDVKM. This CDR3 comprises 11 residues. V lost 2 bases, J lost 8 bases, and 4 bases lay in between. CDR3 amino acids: CASSLGYEQFF. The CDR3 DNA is TGTGCCAGCAGTTTAGGTTATGAGCAGTTCTTC.

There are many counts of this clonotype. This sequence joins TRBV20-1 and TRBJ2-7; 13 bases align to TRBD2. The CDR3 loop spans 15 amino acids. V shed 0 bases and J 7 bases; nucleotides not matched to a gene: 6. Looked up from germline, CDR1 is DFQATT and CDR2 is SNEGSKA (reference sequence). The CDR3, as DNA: TGCAGTGCTAGAGATACTAGCGGGAGGGCCGGAGAGCAGTACTTC. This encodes CSARDTSGRAGEQYF.

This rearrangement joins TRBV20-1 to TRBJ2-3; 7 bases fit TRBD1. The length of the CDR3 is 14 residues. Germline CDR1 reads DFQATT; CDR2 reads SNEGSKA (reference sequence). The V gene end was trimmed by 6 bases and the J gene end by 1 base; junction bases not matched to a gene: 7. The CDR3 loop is CSATTGYGTDTQYF. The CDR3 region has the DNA TGCAGTGCCACGACAGGGTACGGCACAGATACGCAGTATTTT.

In nucleotides, the CDR3 is TGTGCCAGCAAACGGACAGGGGGCTCCTACGAGCAGTACTTC. Translated: CASKRTGGSYEQYF. The gene calls are TRBV6-2 or TRBV6-3 and TRBJ2-7; 10 nucleotides align to TRBD1. The trim removed 7 bases at V and 0 bases at J, leaving 3 bases unmatched. The CDR3 has 14 amino acids. Germline V gene lookup returns CDR1 MNHEY and CDR2 SVGEGT.

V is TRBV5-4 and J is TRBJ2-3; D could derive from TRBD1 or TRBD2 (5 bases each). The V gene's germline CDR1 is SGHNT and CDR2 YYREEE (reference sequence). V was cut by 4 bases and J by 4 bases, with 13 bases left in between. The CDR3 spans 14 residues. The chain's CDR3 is CASSLGVTSDTQYF. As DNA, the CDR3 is TGTGCCAGCAGCCTGGGGGTTACTTCAGATACGCAGTATTTT.

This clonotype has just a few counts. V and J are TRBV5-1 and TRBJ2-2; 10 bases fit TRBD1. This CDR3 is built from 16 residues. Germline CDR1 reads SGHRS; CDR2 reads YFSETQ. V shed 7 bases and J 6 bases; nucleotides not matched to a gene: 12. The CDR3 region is CASYLGGTGDAGELFF. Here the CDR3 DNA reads TGCGCCAGCTACTTGGGCGGGACAGGGGACGCCGGGGAGCTGTTTTTT.

The CDR3 bases are TGCAGTGGAGGCAGACCCTACGAGCAGTACTTC. It translates to CSGGRPYEQYF. The rearrangement uses TRBV20-1 and TRBJ2-7, with D uncertain. In germline, CDR1 is DFQATT, CDR2 SNEGSKA (reference sequence). The CDR3 covers 11 residues. Trimming took off 7 bases at V and 2 bases at J, with 9 bases between the two ends.

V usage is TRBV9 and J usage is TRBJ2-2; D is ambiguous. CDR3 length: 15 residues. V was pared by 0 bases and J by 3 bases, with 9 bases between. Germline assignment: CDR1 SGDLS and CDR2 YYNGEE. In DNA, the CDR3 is TGTGCCAGCAGCGTAGCTGGGGTCCACACCGGGGAGCTGTTTTTT. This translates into CASSVAGVHTGELFF. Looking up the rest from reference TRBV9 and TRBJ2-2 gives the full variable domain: DSGVTQTPKHLITATGQRVTLRCSPRSGDLSVYWYQQSLDQGLQFLIQYYNGEERAKGNILERFSAQQFPDLHSELNLSSLELGDSALYFCASSVAGVHTGELFFGEGSRLTVL.

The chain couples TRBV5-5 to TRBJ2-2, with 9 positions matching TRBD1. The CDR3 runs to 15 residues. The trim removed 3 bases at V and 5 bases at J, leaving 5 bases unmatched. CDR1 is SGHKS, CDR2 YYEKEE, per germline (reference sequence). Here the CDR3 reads CASSWVQGATGELFF. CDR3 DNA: TGTGCCAGCAGCTGGGTACAGGGGGCGACCGGGGAGCTGTTTTTT.

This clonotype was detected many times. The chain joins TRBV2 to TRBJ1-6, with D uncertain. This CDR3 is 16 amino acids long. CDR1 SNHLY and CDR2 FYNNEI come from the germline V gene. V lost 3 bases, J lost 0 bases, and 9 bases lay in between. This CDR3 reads CASSDRGSSYNSPLHF. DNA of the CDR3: TGTGCCAGCAGTGATCGAGGCAGCTCCTATAATTCACCCCTCCACTTT.

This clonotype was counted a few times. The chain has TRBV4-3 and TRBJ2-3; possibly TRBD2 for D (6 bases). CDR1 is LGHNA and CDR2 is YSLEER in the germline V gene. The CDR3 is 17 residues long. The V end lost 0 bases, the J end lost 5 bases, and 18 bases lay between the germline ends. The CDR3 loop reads CASSQDNRRDGGDTQYF. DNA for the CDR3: TGCGCCAGCAGCCAAGATAATAGGCGGGACGGGGGAGATACGCAGTATTTT.

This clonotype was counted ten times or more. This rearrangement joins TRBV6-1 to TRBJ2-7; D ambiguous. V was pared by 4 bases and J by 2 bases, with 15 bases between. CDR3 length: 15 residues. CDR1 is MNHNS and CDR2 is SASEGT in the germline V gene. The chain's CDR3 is CASSVTQVTTYEQYF. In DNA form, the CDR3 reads TGTGCCAGCAGTGTCACCCAGGTAACCACCTACGAGCAGTACTTC.

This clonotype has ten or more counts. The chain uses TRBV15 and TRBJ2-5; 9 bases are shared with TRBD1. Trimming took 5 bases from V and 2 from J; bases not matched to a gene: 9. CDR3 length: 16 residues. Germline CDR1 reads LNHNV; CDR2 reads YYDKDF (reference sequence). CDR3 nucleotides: TGTGCCACCAGCCTCTCCCTGACAGGGGGGCAAGAGACCCAGTACTTC. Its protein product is CATSLSLTGGQETQYF.

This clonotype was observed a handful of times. The CDR3 loop reads CASSPGLENYGYTF. The CDR3 DNA follows: TGTGCCAGCTCACCGGGGCTGGAGAACTATGGCTACACCTTC. The V call is TRBV18, the J call TRBJ1-2, with D maybe TRBD1 (5 bases). The CDR3 loop spans 14 amino acids. Trimming took off 3 bases at V and 2 bases at J, with 10 bases between the two ends. Germline values: CDR1 KGHSH, CDR2 LQKENI.

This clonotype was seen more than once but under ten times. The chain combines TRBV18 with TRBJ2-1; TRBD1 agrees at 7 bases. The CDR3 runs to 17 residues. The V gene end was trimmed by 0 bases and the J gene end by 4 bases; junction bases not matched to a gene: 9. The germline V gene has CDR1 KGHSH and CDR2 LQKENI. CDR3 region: CASSPPVAQGVYNEQFF. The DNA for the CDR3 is TGTGCCAGCTCACCACCGGTGGCCCAGGGGGTTTACAATGAGCAGTTCTTC. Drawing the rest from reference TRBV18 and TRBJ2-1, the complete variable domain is NAGVMQNPRHLVRRRGQEARLRCSPMKGHSHVYWYRQLPEEGLKFMVYLQKENIIDESGMPKERFSAEFPKEGPSILRIQQVVRGDSAAYFCASSPPVAQGVYNEQFFGPGTRLTVL.

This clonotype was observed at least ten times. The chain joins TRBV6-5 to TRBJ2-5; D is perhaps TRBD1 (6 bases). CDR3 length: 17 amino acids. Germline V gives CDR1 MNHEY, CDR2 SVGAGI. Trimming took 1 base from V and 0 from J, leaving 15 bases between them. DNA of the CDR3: TGTGCCAGCAGTTACTTGAAAGAACAGGGAAACCAAGAGACCCAGTACTTC. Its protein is CASSYLKEQGNQETQYF.

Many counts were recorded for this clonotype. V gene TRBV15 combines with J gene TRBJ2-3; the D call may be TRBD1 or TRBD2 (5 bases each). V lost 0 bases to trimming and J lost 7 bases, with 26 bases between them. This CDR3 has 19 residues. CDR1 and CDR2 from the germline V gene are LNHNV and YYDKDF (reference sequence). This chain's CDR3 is CATSRDTRPLGTPRYTQYF. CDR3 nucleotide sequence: TGTGCCACCAGCAGAGATACCCGCCCACTCGGGACCCCGCGGTATACGCAGTATTTT.

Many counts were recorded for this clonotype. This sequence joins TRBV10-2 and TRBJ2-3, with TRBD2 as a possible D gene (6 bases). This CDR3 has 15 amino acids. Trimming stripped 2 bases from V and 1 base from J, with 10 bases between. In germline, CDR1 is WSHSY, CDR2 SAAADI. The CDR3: CASSEGSGGTDTQYF. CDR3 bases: TGCGCCAGCAGTGAGGGTAGCGGCGGCACAGATACGCAGTATTTT.

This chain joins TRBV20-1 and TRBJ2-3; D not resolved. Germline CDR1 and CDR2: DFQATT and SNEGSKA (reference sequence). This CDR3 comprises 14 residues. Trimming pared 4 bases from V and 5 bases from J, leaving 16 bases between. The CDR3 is CSAIKASPLDTQYF. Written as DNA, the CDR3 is TGCAGTGCTATAAAGGCATCTCCCTTAGATACGCAGTATTTT.

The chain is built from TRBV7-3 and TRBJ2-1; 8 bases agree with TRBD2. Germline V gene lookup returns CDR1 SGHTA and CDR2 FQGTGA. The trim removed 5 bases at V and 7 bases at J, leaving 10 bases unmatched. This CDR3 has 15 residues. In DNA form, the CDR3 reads TGTGCCAGCAGCCCCCGGACTAGCTATATGAATGAGCAGTTCTTC. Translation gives CASSPRTSYMNEQFF. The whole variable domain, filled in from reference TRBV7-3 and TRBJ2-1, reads GAGVSQTPSNKVTEKGKYVELRCDPISGHTALYWYRQSLGQGPEFLIYFQGTGAADDSGLPNDRFFAVRPEGSVSTLKIQRTERGDSAVYLCASSPRTSYMNEQFFGPGTRLTVL.

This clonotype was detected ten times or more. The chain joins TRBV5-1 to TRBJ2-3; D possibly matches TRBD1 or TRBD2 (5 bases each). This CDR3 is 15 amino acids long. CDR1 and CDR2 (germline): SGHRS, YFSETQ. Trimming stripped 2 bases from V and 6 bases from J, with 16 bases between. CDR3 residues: CASSLSQGASDTQYF. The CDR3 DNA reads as TGCGCCAGCAGCTTAAGTCAGGGAGCTTCGGATACGCAGTATTTT.